The rows below give T cell receptor beta chains drawn from one sample of a study of blood T cell repertoires in COVID-19. Sequenced by immunoSEQ multiplex PCR; TCRdb stores in-frame clones only, minus some. Of approximately 15,000 clones in the sample, approximately 89% were seen once. Input material: peripheral blood. These receptors were collected from a human donor in a cohort sampled during active COVID-19. CDR3s include the opening cysteine and the closing phenylalanine or tryptophan. D genes are given only for firm matches. The size of a clone is reported for some rows only, either as once, few or many, or as a class for expanded clones.

cdr3_nt	cdr3_aa	clone_size	j_call	d_call	cdr3_length	v_call
TGTGCCAGCTGTCGGACAGAGAATTCACCCCTCCACTTT	CASCRTENSPLHF	NA	TRBJ1-6	NA	13	TRBV6-5
TGTGCCAGCCGGGTGGGGCCCGAGTGGCCCCAGCATTTT	CASRVGPEWPQHF	NA	TRBJ1-5	NA	13	TRBV12-3/TRBV12-4
TGTGCCAGCAGCTCGACAGTAATGAACACTGAAGCTTTCTTT	CASSSTVMNTEAFF	NA	TRBJ1-1	NA	14	TRBV7-2
TGTGCCCAAAGGGCGGCCCGGAGGGACGAGCAGTACTTC	CAQRAARRDEQYF	few	TRBJ2-7	NA	13	TRBV30
TGCGCCAGCGCGGGTAGCTCCTACAATGAGCAGTTCTTC	CASAGSSYNEQFF	NA	TRBJ2-1	NA	13	TRBV4-1
TGCGCCAGCAGCTTGGCAACCCGACAGGCCGGGGACACCATATATTTT	CASSLATRQAGDTIYF	NA	TRBJ1-3	NA	16	TRBV5-1
TGTGCCAGCAGCTTAGGGGGACAGGGGATCTACGAGCAGTACTTC	CASSLGGQGIYEQYF	NA	TRBJ2-7	TRBD1	15	TRBV11-2
TGTGCCTGGAGTGCGGCCCCAGGTGGCTATGAGCAGTTCTTC	CAWSAAPGGYEQFF	NA	TRBJ2-1	NA	14	TRBV30
TGTGCCAGTAGTCGGGGACTAGCGGGGGGGTACTCCTACAATGAGCAGTTCTTC	CASSRGLAGGYSYNEQFF	once	TRBJ2-1	TRBD2	18	TRBV19
TGCGCCAGCAGCTTACCGGGACAGGGGTCTGAAGCTTTCTTT	CASSLPGQGSEAFF	once	TRBJ1-1	TRBD1	14	TRBV5-1
TGTGCCACCCACGGGAGGGGGAGGGGTCGTCAGCCCCAGCATTTT	CATHGRGRGRQPQHF	once	TRBJ1-5	NA	15	TRBV19
TGTGCCATCAGTGTCGGGGGAACCCAAGAGACCCAGTACTTC	CAISVGGTQETQYF	once	TRBJ2-5	NA	14	TRBV10-3
TGCGCCAGCAGCTTGTCTACAGGGGCGAAGAATGGCTACACCTTC	CASSLSTGAKNGYTF	few	TRBJ1-2	TRBD1	15	TRBV5-1
TGTGCCAGCAGTTTCACAGGGACGCATCGCACAGATACGCAGTATTTT	CASSFTGTHRTDTQYF	once	TRBJ2-3	NA	16	TRBV11-2
TGTGCCAGCAGTTCCCAATACGAGCAGTACTTC	CASSSQYEQYF	NA	TRBJ2-7	NA	11	TRBV6-2/TRBV6-3
TGTGCCAGCAGCGTAGAGGGGAACTCTGGAAACACCATATATTTT	CASSVEGNSGNTIYF	NA	TRBJ1-3	NA	15	TRBV9
TGCAGCGTTAGAGGATCGAGCAATCAGCCCCAGCATTTT	CSVRGSSNQPQHF	NA	TRBJ1-5	NA	13	TRBV29-1
TGTGCCAGCAGTGAAGTTAGTACGGCGAACACCGGGGAGCTGTTTTTT	CASSEVSTANTGELFF	few	TRBJ2-2	NA	16	TRBV2
TGCGCCAGCAGTTCGGACAGGGCCCACAATCAGCCCCAGCATTTT	CASSSDRAHNQPQHF	NA	TRBJ1-5	TRBD1	15	TRBV10-2
TGTGCCAGCTCACCACCGGCAGGGTCTGGAAACACCATATATTTT	CASSPPAGSGNTIYF	NA	TRBJ1-3	NA	15	TRBV18
TGTGCCAGCAGCTTTGGGACTAGCGGGGGGGGGACCCAGTACTTC	CASSFGTSGGGTQYF	NA	TRBJ2-5	TRBD2	15	TRBV7-8
TGTGCCAGCAGCTTAGACCTGGGAGCACTCTATGGCTACACCTTC	CASSLDLGALYGYTF	NA	TRBJ1-2	NA	15	TRBV7-2
TGTGCCAGCAGCTTCGGAGGGAGACAGGAGCAGTACTTC	CASSFGGRQEQYF	NA	TRBJ2-7	NA	13	TRBV7-2
TGTGCCAGCAGTTACGAGGCTACGATCACAGATACGCAGTATTTT	CASSYEATITDTQYF	few	TRBJ2-3	NA	15	TRBV6-5
TGTGCCAGCAGCCAAGATTGGGCCGATGGGGCCAGGGAAGCTTTCTTT	CASSQDWADGAREAFF	NA	TRBJ1-1	NA	16	TRBV4-2
TGTGCCAGCAGTTTCCAGGGGAGCTCTGGAAACACCATATATTTT	CASSFQGSSGNTIYF	NA	TRBJ1-3	NA	15	TRBV11-2
TGTGCCAGCAGTGCTCGGACAGGACAGAACACTGAAGCTTTCTTT	CASSARTGQNTEAFF	NA	TRBJ1-1	TRBD1	15	TRBV6-9
TGTGCCAGCAGCAACTGGGCGGGGGAGACCCAGTACTTC	CASSNWAGETQYF	NA	TRBJ2-5	NA	13	TRBV3-1/TRBV3-2
TGTGCCACACAGGGGGCCGGGGAGCTGTTTTTT	CATQGAGELFF	once	TRBJ2-2	TRBD1	11	TRBV12-3/TRBV12-4
TGCAGTGCTAGTGGGGGACAAATCAATGGGGTTGATACGCAGTATTTT	CSASGGQINGVDTQYF	NA	TRBJ2-3	NA	16	TRBV20-1
TGTGCCAGCAGTTACACTACCGGGAGATCAGGTTATTTT	CASSYTTGRSGYF	once	TRBJ1-3	NA	13	TRBV6-6
TGTGCCAGCAGCGCACAGGGGGCTAGCACCGGGGAGCTGTTTTTT	CASSAQGASTGELFF	NA	TRBJ2-2	TRBD1	15	TRBV9
TGTGCCAGCAGTGAAGTAGCAGCAGATACGCAGTATTTT	CASSEVAADTQYF	NA	TRBJ2-3	NA	13	TRBV6-1
TGCGCCAGCAGCCCCGGGACAAATGAAAAACTGTTTTTT	CASSPGTNEKLFF	NA	TRBJ1-4	NA	13	TRBV5-1
TGCAGCGTGGGGTGGGGGCAGAACAATGAAAAACTGTTTTTT	CSVGWGQNNEKLFF	NA	TRBJ1-4	NA	14	TRBV29-1
TGTGCCTGGAGTGTACTAGCTACAGGGGCCCATGGCTACACCTTC	CAWSVLATGAHGYTF	NA	TRBJ1-2	TRBD1	15	TRBV30
TGTGCCAGCAGTTACTGGAACAGGGTGGACGAGCAGTACTTC	CASSYWNRVDEQYF	once	TRBJ2-7	NA	14	TRBV6-5
TGTGCCAGCAGCGCCCCCGGACATACGAACACTGAAGCTTTCTTT	CASSAPGHTNTEAFF	NA	TRBJ1-1	NA	15	TRBV9
TGTGCCAGCAGCGTAGGAAGTAGCTATAGCGGGGAGCTGTTTTTT	CASSVGSSYSGELFF	NA	TRBJ2-2	NA	15	TRBV9
TGCAGTGCTAGTGCAGGTTACGACGAGCAGTACTTC	CSASAGYDEQYF	NA	TRBJ2-7	NA	12	TRBV20-1
TGTGCCAGCAGCGTAGCGTCGACTAGCGGGGGGCGGGAGTCAGATACGCAGTATTTT	CASSVASTSGGRESDTQYF	NA	TRBJ2-3	TRBD2	19	TRBV9
TGTGCCAGCAGCCTCAGGTCCTCCAGGGGAGAGACCCAGTACTTC	CASSLRSSRGETQYF	NA	TRBJ2-5	NA	15	TRBV11-2
TGTGCCAGCAACCAAGACAGGGGAGATGAAAAACTGTTTTTT	CASNQDRGDEKLFF	NA	TRBJ1-4	TRBD1	14	TRBV9
TGTGCCAGCAGGCCCCATGGGCGCACAGATACGCAGTATTTT	CASRPHGRTDTQYF	NA	TRBJ2-3	NA	14	TRBV28
TGTGCCAGCAGTTACGGGAGAGGCTACACCTTC	CASSYGRGYTF	NA	TRBJ1-2	NA	11	TRBV6-2/TRBV6-3
TGCGCCAGCAGCCCTGGATTAGGGGGGAACACTGAAGCTTTCTTT	CASSPGLGGNTEAFF	once	TRBJ1-1	NA	15	TRBV5-1
TGTGCCAGCAGCCGGGGGGACAGGGGCTACACAGATACGCAGTATTTT	CASSRGDRGYTDTQYF	once	TRBJ2-3	TRBD1	16	TRBV5-4
TGTGCCATCAGGGGGGGGACAGGGAGCTCCTACAATGAGCAGTTCTTC	CAIRGGTGSSYNEQFF	NA	TRBJ2-1	TRBD1	16	TRBV10-3
TGTGCCAGCAGCTCCGAGGGGACAGGTGCCTACGAGCAGTACTTC	CASSSEGTGAYEQYF	NA	TRBJ2-7	TRBD1	15	TRBV5-6
TGTGCCAGCAGTGAATTAAGAGCGGGGGGGCTAGGAGATACGCAGTATTTT	CASSELRAGGLGDTQYF	NA	TRBJ2-3	TRBD2	17	TRBV25-1
TGTGCCAGCAGTGTCCCTAGCGGGGGGTTCACAGATACGCAGTATTTT	CASSVPSGGFTDTQYF	NA	TRBJ2-3	TRBD2	16	TRBV6-1
TGTGCCAGCTCTAGACAGGGGAGCGAAAAACTGTTTTTT	CASSRQGSEKLFF	NA	TRBJ1-4	TRBD1	13	TRBV18
TGTGCCAGCAGCTTAGGGGGCCAGGTCTTTGAGCAGTTCTTC	CASSLGGQVFEQFF	few	TRBJ2-1	NA	14	TRBV7-9